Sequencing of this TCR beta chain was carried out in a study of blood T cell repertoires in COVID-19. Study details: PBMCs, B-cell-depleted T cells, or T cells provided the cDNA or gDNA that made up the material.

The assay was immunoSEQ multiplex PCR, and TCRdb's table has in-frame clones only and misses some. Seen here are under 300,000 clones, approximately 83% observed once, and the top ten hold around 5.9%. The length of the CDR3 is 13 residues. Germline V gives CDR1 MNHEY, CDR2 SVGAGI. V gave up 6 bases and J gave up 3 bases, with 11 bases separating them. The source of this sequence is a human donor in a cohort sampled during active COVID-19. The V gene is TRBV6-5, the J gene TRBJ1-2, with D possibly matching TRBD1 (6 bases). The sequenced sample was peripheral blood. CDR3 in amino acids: CASRQGADYGYTF. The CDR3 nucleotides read TGTGCCAGCAGACAGGGAGCGGACTATGGCTACACCTTC.